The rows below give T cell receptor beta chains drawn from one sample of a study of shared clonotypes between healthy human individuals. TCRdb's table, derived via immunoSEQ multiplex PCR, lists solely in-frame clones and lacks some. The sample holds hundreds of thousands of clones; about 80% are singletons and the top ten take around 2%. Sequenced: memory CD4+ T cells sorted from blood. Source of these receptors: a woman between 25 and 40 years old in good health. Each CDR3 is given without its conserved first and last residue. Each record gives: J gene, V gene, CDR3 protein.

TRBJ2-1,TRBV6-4,ASSELPSAPQV
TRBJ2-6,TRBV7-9,ASSPLVGANVLT
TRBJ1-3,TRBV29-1,SVSGSGNTIY
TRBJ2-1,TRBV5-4,ASSSGGQGYNEQF
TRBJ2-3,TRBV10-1,ASRASGRSSDTQY
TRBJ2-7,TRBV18,ASSPGQGSYEQY
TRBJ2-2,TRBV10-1,ASSSTGNTGELF
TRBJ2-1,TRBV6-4,ASNPTSGRLGDEQF
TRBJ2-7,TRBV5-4,ASSEGFGEQY
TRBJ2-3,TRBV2,ASNQDSGATDTQY
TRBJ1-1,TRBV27,ASRRLGTEAF
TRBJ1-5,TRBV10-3,ATRGDSDNQPQH
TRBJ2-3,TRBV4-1,ASSLSGGRDTQY
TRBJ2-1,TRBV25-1,ASSYSISTYNEQF
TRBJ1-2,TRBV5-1,ASSGQGAYGYT
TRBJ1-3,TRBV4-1,ASSQLPGLGNTIY
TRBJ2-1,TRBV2,ASSDRVAPKF
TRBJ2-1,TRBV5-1,ASSGRLWDSSYNEQF
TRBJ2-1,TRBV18,ASTLAGGNYNEQF
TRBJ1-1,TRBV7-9,ASSHRLRTEAF
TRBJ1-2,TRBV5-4,ASSPGARVRAVYGYT
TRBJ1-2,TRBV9,ASSVELTDYGYT
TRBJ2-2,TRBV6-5,ASSLEQGYTGELF
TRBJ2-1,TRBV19,ASSAYPRQGSFSYNEQF
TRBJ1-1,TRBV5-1,ASSLEVGGNTEAF
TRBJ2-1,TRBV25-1,ASSGGGQVSYNEQF
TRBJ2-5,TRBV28,ASSVMGSSQETQY
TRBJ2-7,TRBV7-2,ASSLFPYEQY
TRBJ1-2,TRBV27,ASSQQGNYGYT
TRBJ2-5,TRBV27,ASRRGQETQY
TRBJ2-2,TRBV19,ASRRDQNTGELF
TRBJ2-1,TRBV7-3,ASSLLATSSYNEQF
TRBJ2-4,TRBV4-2,ASSQDPTPGSGNIQY
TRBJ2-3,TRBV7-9,ASSRTSGASSTQY
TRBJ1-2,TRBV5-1,ASSLGTGGLGYT
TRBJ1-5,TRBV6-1,ASSEDGGAHQPQH
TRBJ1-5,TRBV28,ASSTNSGAQPQH
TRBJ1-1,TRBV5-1,ASSLVLSGGEAF
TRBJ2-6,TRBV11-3,ASSLGLSPLGANVLT
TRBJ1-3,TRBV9,ASSVMGARSGNTIY
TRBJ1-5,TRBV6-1,ASSEGSTAGHWQPQH
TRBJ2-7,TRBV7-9,ASSLRGAGYEQY
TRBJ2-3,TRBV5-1,ASSVSPRASGDSTDTQY
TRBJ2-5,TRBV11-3,ARPLGRKKETQY
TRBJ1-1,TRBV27,ASSPWGNLADTEAF
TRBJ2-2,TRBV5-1,ASRSSGRADGELF
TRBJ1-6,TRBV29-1,SVRENGNSPLH
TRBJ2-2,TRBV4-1,ASSQVWGGELF
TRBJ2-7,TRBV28,ATKGRDRGRGEQY
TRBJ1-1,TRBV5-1,ASSRDRGYTEAF
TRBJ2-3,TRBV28,ASSLFLELTDTQY
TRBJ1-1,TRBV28,ASSPPGEVRGTEAF
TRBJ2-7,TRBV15,ATSRGHGFVEQY
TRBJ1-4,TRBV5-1,ASSVDRGREKLF